This entry describes one TCR beta chain. The sample originates from a study of identical twins. TCRdb itself ran the 5' RACE reads through MiXCR, one entry per CDR3 protein. The table lists about 700,000 distinct CDR3 sequences, under 9% of them singletons. V shed 5 bases, J shed 6 bases, and the junction held 3 bases outside the gene matches. Germline V gene data show CDR1 as SEHNR and CDR2 as FQNEAQ (reference sequence). CDR3 length equals 12 residues. This same sample was also taken into another study, of yellow fever vaccine responses in identical twins. From that paper: Reported findings indicate that twins' vaccine T cell responses seemed partially convergent, partially personalized.

This clonotype was sampled from a woman between 18 and 30 years old in good health. The chain recombines TRBV7-9 with TRBJ1-1, with 7 bases matching TRBD1. Material: PBMCs. CDR3 sequence reads: CASSKGQAEAFF. CDR3 nucleotides: TGTGCCAGCAGCAAAGGACAGGCTGAAGCTTTCTTT.